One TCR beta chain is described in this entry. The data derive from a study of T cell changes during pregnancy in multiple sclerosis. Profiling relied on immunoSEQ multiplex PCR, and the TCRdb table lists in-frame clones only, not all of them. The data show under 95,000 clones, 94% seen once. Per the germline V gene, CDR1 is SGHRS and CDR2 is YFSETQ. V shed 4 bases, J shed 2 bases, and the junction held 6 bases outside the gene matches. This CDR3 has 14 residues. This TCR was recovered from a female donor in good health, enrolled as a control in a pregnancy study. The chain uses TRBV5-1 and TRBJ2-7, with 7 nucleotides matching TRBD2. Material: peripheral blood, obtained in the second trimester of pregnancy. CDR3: CASSPSGGAYEQYF. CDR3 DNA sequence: TGCGCCAGCAGCCCGAGTGGGGGGGCCTACGAGCAGTACTTC.